Listed here are 30 T cell receptor beta chains from one sample, sequenced in a study of OX40 agonist ivuxolimab in advanced cancers. Sequencing was performed with immunoSEQ multiplex PCR; in TCRdb, only in-frame clones are kept and a portion is missing. The sample includes around 82,000 clones, roughly 89% seen only once; the top ten take approximately 12%. This material consisted of CD4+ or CD8+ T cells sorted from blood, taken in a trial of the OX40 agonist ivuxolimab. These receptor sequences come from an adult with an advanced solid tumor such as melanoma, head and neck, liver or kidney cancer.

The chain uses TRBV13 and TRBJ2-7, with D uncertain. Germline V gene sequence: CDR1 PRHDT, CDR2 FYEKMQ (reference sequence). The CDR3 has 13 residues. The germline V and J ends were trimmed by 8 bases and 0 bases, with 11 bases remaining between them. CDR3 sequence reads: CASGYSHSYEQYF. The DNA of the CDR3 is TGTGCCAGCGGATACTCCCACTCCTACGAGCAGTACTTC. Variable domain in full (rest from reference TRBV13 and TRBJ2-7): AAGVIQSPRHLIKEKRETATLKCYPIPRHDTVYWYQQGPGQDPQFLISFYEKMQSDKGSIPDRFSAQQFSDYHSELNMSSLELGDSALYFCASGYSHSYEQYFGPGTRLTVT.

J is TRBJ1-2 and V is TRBV6-5; D is unresolved. The germline V gene has CDR1 MNHEY and CDR2 SVGAGI. V shed 3 bases and J shed 0 bases, with 8 bases lying between them. This CDR3 comprises 14 residues. The CDR3 loop is CASSYTLANYGYTF. The CDR3 DNA is TGTGCCAGCAGTTATACCCTAGCTAACTATGGCTACACCTTC.

This rearrangement joins TRBV7-9 to TRBJ2-5; possible D gene TRBD2, 5 bases. The CDR3 is 13 residues long. Germline V CDR1 and CDR2: SEHNR, FQNEAQ (reference sequence). The V gene lost 1 base and the J gene lost 7 bases, with 10 bases spanning the gap. The CDR3 DNA follows: TGTGCCAGCAGCTTAGTGAGAGGAGGGACCCAGTACTTC. Residues: CASSLVRGGTQYF.

This clone was recorded a few times. The chain carries TRBV30 and TRBJ1-1; the D is unclear. The CDR3 has 14 residues. V gave up 0 bases and J gave up 0 bases, with 8 bases separating them. Germline values: CDR1 GTSNPN, CDR2 SVGIG (reference sequence). CDR3 residues: CAWSVSGLNTEAFF. CDR3 in DNA: TGTGCCTGGAGTGTATCGGGATTGAACACTGAAGCTTTCTTT.

The chain is built from TRBV4-1 and TRBJ2-7, with 9 positions matching TRBD1. The germline V gene has CDR1 MGHRA and CDR2 YSYEKL. Trimming took 1 base from V and 3 from J; bases not matched to a gene: 4. This CDR3 contains 15 residues. The CDR3 DNA sequence: TGCGCCAGCAGCCAAGCGGGACAGGGACTCTACGAGCAGTACTTC. Its protein product is CASSQAGQGLYEQYF.

The chain carries TRBV18 and TRBJ1-1; D not certain. CDR3 length: 14 amino acids. Trimming stripped 2 bases from V and 4 bases from J, with 11 bases between. Looked up from germline, CDR1 is KGHSH and CDR2 is LQKENI. CDR3 in DNA: TGTGCCAGCTCACCATCATCGGGTCGCACTGAAGCTTTCTTT. Protein sequence: CASSPSSGRTEAFF.

The V and J genes are TRBV27 and TRBJ2-1; maybe TRBD2 (6 bases). From germline, CDR1 is MNHEY and CDR2 SMNVEV (reference sequence). CDR3 length: 12 amino acids. Trimming cost V 6 bases and J 6 bases, with 9 bases left between them. The CDR3 reads CASRLAGNEQFF. DNA for the CDR3: TGTGCCAGCAGACTAGCTGGCAATGAGCAGTTCTTC.

V gene TRBV6-5 combines with J gene TRBJ2-1, with 10 nucleotides matching TRBD2. Germline V gene lookup returns CDR1 MNHEY and CDR2 SVGAGI. This CDR3 comprises 15 residues. V gave up 0 bases and J gave up 7 bases; unmatched junction bases: 3. This CDR3 is CASSYSPSGSNEQFF. For the CDR3, the DNA is TGTGCCAGCAGTTACTCACCTAGCGGGAGTAATGAGCAGTTCTTC.

V usage is TRBV5-4 and J usage is TRBJ2-7; D not resolved. Trimming removed 0 bases from V and 2 bases from J, with 12 bases in between. This CDR3 comprises 15 residues. CDR1 is SGHNT, CDR2 YYREEE, per germline (reference sequence). Written as DNA, the CDR3 is TGTGCCAGCAGCTTGGGAAAACCCGCCGCCTACGAGCAGTACTTC. Its translation is CASSLGKPAAYEQYF.

The V call is TRBV27, the J call TRBJ2-7; D might be TRBD2 (6 bases). The CDR3 runs 13 residues. The V end lost 3 bases, the J end lost 6 bases, and 12 bases lay between the germline ends. The germline gives CDR1 MNHEY, CDR2 SMNVEV (reference sequence). The CDR3 loop reads CASSFRGISEQYF. Written as DNA, the CDR3 is TGTGCCAGCAGTTTTCGGGGGATCAGCGAGCAGTACTTC.

The J gene is TRBJ2-5, the V gene TRBV27; D may be TRBD1 or TRBD2 (5 bases each). The CDR3 has 12 residues. Trimming shortened V by 2 bases and J by 8 bases, and 9 bases separated the two germline ends. The germline V gene encodes CDR1 MNHEY and CDR2 SMNVEV (reference sequence). The CDR3 loop reads CASSLRGDTQYF. DNA for the CDR3: TGTGCCAGCAGTTTACGAGGGGATACCCAGTACTTC.

The chain combines TRBV7-9 with TRBJ2-3, with D possibly TRBD1 on 6 matching bases. The CDR3 has 16 amino acids. Trimming shortened V by 1 base and J by 2 bases, and 13 bases separated the two germline ends. Germline V lookup: CDR1 SEHNR, CDR2 FQNEAQ (reference sequence). The CDR3 DNA follows: TGTGCCAGCAGCTTAGGGACAGACCCAGACACAGATACGCAGTATTTT. Amino acids: CASSLGTDPDTDTQYF.

The chain is built from TRBV14 and TRBJ2-1, with 10 bases aligning to TRBD1. V dropped 6 bases and J dropped 6; count of bases not matched to a gene: 8. CDR3 size: 15 residues. The germline V gene has CDR1 SGHDN and CDR2 FVKESK. The CDR3 sequence is CASRPGTGAGNEQFF. CDR3 DNA: TGTGCCAGCAGACCCGGGACAGGGGCTGGCAATGAGCAGTTCTTC.

The gene calls are TRBV29-1 and TRBJ2-1; 8 bases map to TRBD1. V trimming: 2 bases; J trimming: 2 bases; junction bases outside the gene matches: 14. The CDR3 is made up of 18 amino acids. Germline CDR1 is SQVTM and CDR2 is ANQGSEA. CDR3 protein: CSVESIRGHIGAYNEQFF. CDR3 DNA sequence: TGCAGCGTTGAAAGTATCAGGGGGCATATCGGGGCCTACAATGAGCAGTTCTTC.

V gene TRBV6-5 combines with J gene TRBJ2-7; D is unclear. Germline CDR1 is MNHEY and CDR2 is SVGAGI. CDR3 length: 11 residues. Deletions cut 0 bases from V and 6 bases from J, with 3 bases between. In DNA form, the CDR3 reads TGTGCCAGCAGTTACTCTGCCGAGCAGTACTTC. Protein: CASSYSAEQYF.

V usage is TRBV29-1 and J usage is TRBJ2-2; TRBD1 or TRBD2 may be the D gene (6 bases each). The CDR3 is made up of 13 amino acids. The germline V and J ends were trimmed by 5 bases and 7 bases, with 14 bases remaining between them. Looked up from germline, CDR1 is SQVTM and CDR2 is ANQGSEA. The CDR3 DNA follows: TGCAGCGTTAGGGGGGCTAGTAACGGGGAGCTGTTTTTT. The encoded protein is CSVRGASNGELFF.

The chain's CDR3 is CASSFTGFEQFF. The CDR3 DNA reads as TGTGCCAGCAGTTTCACAGGGTTTGAGCAGTTCTTC. This rearrangement joins TRBV25-1 to TRBJ2-1; possibly TRBD1 for D (6 bases). The germline CDR1 and CDR2 sequences are MGHDK and SYGVNS. This CDR3 spans 12 amino acids. V lost 5 bases and J 9 bases, leaving 11 bases between the germline ends.

V is TRBV6-5 and J is TRBJ2-5, with 7 nucleotides matching TRBD1. The CDR3 has 14 amino acids. The germline CDR1 and CDR2 sequences are MNHEY and SVGAGI. V shed 4 bases and J 1 base; nucleotides not matched to a gene: 3. DNA of the CDR3: TGTGCCAGCAGTTCGGGACAGTTCCAAGAGACCCAGTACTTC. It encodes CASSSGQFQETQYF.

This sequence joins TRBV7-9 and TRBJ2-7; TRBD2 matches at 8 bases. J was trimmed by 3 bases and V by 5 bases; bases with no gene match: 3. From germline, CDR1 is SEHNR and CDR2 FQNEAQ (reference sequence). The CDR3 is made up of 13 amino acids. CDR3 residues: CASSPGTSYEQYF. The CDR3 nucleotides are TGTGCCAGCAGCCCCGGGACTAGCTACGAGCAGTACTTC.

This chain joins TRBV27 and TRBJ2-1, with D possibly being TRBD1 or TRBD2 (6 bases each). V dropped 3 bases and J dropped 5 bases, with 8 bases sitting between them. CDR3 length equals 13 residues. Germline V gene data show CDR1 as MNHEY and CDR2 as SMNVEV (reference sequence). CDR3 residues: CASSLGGHNEQFF. CDR3 nucleotides: TGTGCCAGCAGTTTGGGGGGCCACAATGAGCAGTTCTTC.

This chain uses TRBV6-6 with TRBJ1-2; 10 bases are a match to TRBD1. The CDR3 has 14 residues. The V segment lost 6 bases and the J segment 4 bases; nucleotides outside the gene matches: 5. The germline V gene has CDR1 MNHNY and CDR2 SVGAGI (reference sequence). This chain's CDR3 is CASSRDRGGYGYTF. The CDR3 bases are TGTGCCAGCAGCCGGGACAGGGGAGGCTATGGCTACACCTTC.

The chain has TRBV6-6 and TRBJ1-4; D is ambiguous. Trimming shortened V by 2 bases and J by 5 bases, and 15 bases separated the two germline ends. The CDR3 has 16 amino acids. Germline V gene sequence: CDR1 MNHNY, CDR2 SVGAGI (reference sequence). The CDR3 is CASSYLVTLPNEKLFF. The CDR3 DNA sequence: TGTGCCAGCAGTTACCTTGTGACTCTTCCCAATGAAAAACTGTTTTTT.

This chain connects TRBV6-1 to TRBJ1-1, with D perhaps matching TRBD1 (6 bases). The CDR3 has 14 amino acids. Trimming removed 1 base at V and 3 bases at J, with 9 bases between. CDR1 and CDR2 from the germline V gene are MNHNS and SASEGT. CDR3 sequence reads: CASSEEQGYTEAFF. The DNA for the CDR3 is TGTGCCAGCAGTGAAGAGCAGGGGTACACTGAAGCTTTCTTT.

This clone was counted only a few times. The chain carries TRBV6-1 and TRBJ1-2; the D is unclear. Germline V lookup: CDR1 MNHNS, CDR2 SASEGT. V lost 2 bases, J lost 2 bases, and 9 bases lay in between. The length of the CDR3 is 14 residues. CDR3 nucleotide sequence: TGTGCCAGCAGTGAAAGCTCGGAGAACTATGGCTACACCTTC. The encoded protein is CASSESSENYGYTF.

The chain has TRBV5-4 and TRBJ1-2; D gene ambiguous. CDR1 is SGHNT, CDR2 YYREEE, per germline (reference sequence). The CDR3 covers 14 residues. V dropped 1 base and J dropped 4 bases, with 11 bases sitting between them. CDR3 bases: TGTGCCAGCAGCTTGTTATTCGGAGGCTATGGCTACACCTTC. It codes for CASSLLFGGYGYTF. Variable domain in full (rest from reference TRBV5-4 and TRBJ1-2): ETGVTQSPTHLIKTRGQQVTLRCSSQSGHNTVSWYQQALGQGPQFIFQYYREEENGRGNFPPRFSGLQFPNYSSELNVNALELDDSALYLCASSLLFGGYGYTFGSGTRLTVV.

The chain recombines TRBV19 with TRBJ2-7; TRBD1 or TRBD2 may be the D gene (5 bases each). Trimming shortened V by 10 bases and J by 3 bases, and 10 bases separated the two germline ends. Germline CDR1 is LNHDA and CDR2 is SQIVND (reference sequence). The CDR3 covers 11 residues. The CDR3 region has the DNA TGTGCCACCGGGGACGGCTACGAGCAGTACTTC. This gives the protein CATGDGYEQYF.

The chain combines TRBV7-9 with TRBJ2-3, with no clear D. The CDR3 extends over 14 amino acids. Trimming took off 2 bases at V and 0 bases at J, with 6 bases between the two ends. Germline assignment: CDR1 SEHNR and CDR2 FQNEAQ (reference sequence). The CDR3 DNA reads TGTGCCAGCAGCTTAAGGTCTAGCACAGATACGCAGTATTTT. This sequence encodes CASSLRSSTDTQYF.

The rearrangement uses TRBV13 and TRBJ1-3, with 9 bases identical to TRBD1. The trim removed 6 bases at V and 4 bases at J, leaving 7 bases unmatched. Germline loops: CDR1 PRHDT, CDR2 FYEKMQ (reference sequence). This CDR3 spans 15 amino acids. The chain's CDR3 is CASSPGQGAGNTIYF. As DNA, the CDR3 is TGTGCCAGCAGTCCGGGACAGGGTGCGGGAAACACCATATATTTT.

The chain joins TRBV27 to TRBJ2-5; TRBD2 agrees at 9 bases. With 6 bases clipped from V and 5 bases from J, the junction kept 10 bases outside the gene matches. The CDR3 contains 15 residues. Germline V gives CDR1 MNHEY, CDR2 SMNVEV (reference sequence). CDR3 sequence: CASSGGSGSLETQYF. The CDR3 region has the DNA TGTGCCAGCAGCGGTGGTAGCGGGAGTTTGGAGACCCAGTACTTC.

The rearrangement uses TRBV4-1 and TRBJ2-7, with D maybe TRBD2 (6 bases). Germline assignment: CDR1 MGHRA and CDR2 YSYEKL. Trimming cost V 0 bases and J 2 bases, with 14 bases left between them. This CDR3 comprises 16 residues. The CDR3 DNA follows: TGCGCCAGCAGCCAAGATTTCGGGGGTTATGCCTACGAGCAGTACTTC. Amino acid sequence: CASSQDFGGYAYEQYF.